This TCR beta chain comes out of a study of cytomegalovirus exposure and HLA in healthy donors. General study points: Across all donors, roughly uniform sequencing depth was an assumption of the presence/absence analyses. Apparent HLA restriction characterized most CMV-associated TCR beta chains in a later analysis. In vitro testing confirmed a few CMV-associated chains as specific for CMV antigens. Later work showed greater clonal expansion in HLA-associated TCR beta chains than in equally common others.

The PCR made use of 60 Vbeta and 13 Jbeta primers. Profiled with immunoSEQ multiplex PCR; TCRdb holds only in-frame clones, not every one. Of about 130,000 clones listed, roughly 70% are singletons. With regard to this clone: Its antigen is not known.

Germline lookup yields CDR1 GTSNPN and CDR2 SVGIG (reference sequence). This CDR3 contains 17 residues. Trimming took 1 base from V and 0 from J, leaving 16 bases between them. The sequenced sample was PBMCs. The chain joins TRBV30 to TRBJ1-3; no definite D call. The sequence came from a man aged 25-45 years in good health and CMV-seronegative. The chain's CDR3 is CAWSDLRFRSSGNTIYF. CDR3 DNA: TGTGCCTGGAGTGATCTTCGGTTCCGAAGCTCTGGAAACACCATATATTTT.